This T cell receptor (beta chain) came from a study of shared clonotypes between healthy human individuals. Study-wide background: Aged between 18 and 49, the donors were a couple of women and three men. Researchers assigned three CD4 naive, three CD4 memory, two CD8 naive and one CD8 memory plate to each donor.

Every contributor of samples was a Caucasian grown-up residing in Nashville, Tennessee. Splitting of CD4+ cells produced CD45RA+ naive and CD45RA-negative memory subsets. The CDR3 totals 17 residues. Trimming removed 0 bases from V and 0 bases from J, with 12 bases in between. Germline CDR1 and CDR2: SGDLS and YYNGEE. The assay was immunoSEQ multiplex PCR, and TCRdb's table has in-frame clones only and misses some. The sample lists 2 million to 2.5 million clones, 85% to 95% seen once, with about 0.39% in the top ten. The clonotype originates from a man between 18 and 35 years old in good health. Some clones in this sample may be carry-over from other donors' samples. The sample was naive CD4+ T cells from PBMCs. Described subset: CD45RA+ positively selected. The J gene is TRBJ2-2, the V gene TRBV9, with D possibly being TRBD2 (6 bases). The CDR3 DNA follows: TGTGCCAGCAGCGTAGCCCTAAGCGGGTCGAACACCGGGGAGCTGTTTTTT. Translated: CASSVALSGSNTGELFF.